Shown below are 32 T cell receptor beta chains from a single sample sequenced in a study of brain T cells in children with intractable seizures. Generated by immunoSEQ multiplex PCR, the TCRdb table keeps only in-frame clones and is missing some. The sample carries about 120,000 clones, roughly 94% recorded once. The input for sequencing was peripheral blood, taken at surgery. The receptors shown here come from a boy under three years old with hemimegalencephaly and intractable seizures.

The V call is TRBV29-1, the J call TRBJ1-2, with D tentatively TRBD1 (6 bases). V was cut by 1 base and J by 4 bases, with 13 bases left in between. The CDR3 extends over 14 amino acids. CDR1 is SQVTM, CDR2 ANQGSEA, per germline. The CDR3 loop is CSVEAQQGSYGYTF. CDR3 DNA: TGCAGCGTTGAAGCTCAACAGGGATCCTATGGCTACACCTTC.

The chain recombines TRBV18 with TRBJ2-3; no definite D call. Deletions cut 6 bases from V and 5 bases from J, with 18 bases between. CDR1 and CDR2 (germline): KGHSH, LQKENI. CDR3 length equals 15 residues. The CDR3 nucleotides read TGTGCCAGCTCTCAGGACGCTCAGACGGGAGATACGCAGTATTTT. This translates into CASSQDAQTGDTQYF. Full variable domain (missing parts from reference TRBV18 and TRBJ2-3): NAGVMQNPRHLVRRRGQEARLRCSPMKGHSHVYWYRQLPEEGLKFMVYLQKENIIDESGMPKERFSAEFPKEGPSILRIQQVVRGDSAAYFCASSQDAQTGDTQYFGPGTRLTVL.

The sample holds many counts of this clone. This chain connects TRBV4-3 to TRBJ1-3; no clear D gene. Germline CDR1 LGHNA, CDR2 YSLEER. Trimming cost V 0 bases and J 2 bases, with 8 bases left between them. This CDR3 is 15 amino acids long. The CDR3 reads CASSQDWVAGNTIYF. In DNA form, the CDR3 reads TGCGCCAGCAGCCAAGATTGGGTGGCTGGAAACACCATATATTTT.

This clone turned up a few times. The chain joins TRBV29-1 to TRBJ1-2, with no clear D. The CDR3 covers 12 residues. CDR1 SQVTM and CDR2 ANQGSEA come from the germline V gene. CDR3 protein: CRVGLANYGYTF. The DNA for the CDR3 is TGCAGGGTGGGCCTTGCTAACTATGGCTACACCTTC.

The chain recombines TRBV9 with TRBJ2-5, with TRBD1 matching over 7 bases. CDR3 length equals 12 residues. Trimming removed 1 base from V and 9 bases from J; junction bases left unmatched: 3. CDR1 SGDLS and CDR2 YYNGEE come from the germline V gene. CDR3 sequence (DNA): TGTGCCAGCAGCGTAAATCAGGGGGCCCAGTACTTC. Its translation is CASSVNQGAQYF.

The chain links TRBV6-2 or TRBV6-3 to TRBJ2-3, with 13 bases lining up with TRBD2. Unmatched junction bases numbered 10, after V lost 0 bases and J lost 1 base. CDR1 and CDR2 (germline): MNHEY, SVGEGT. This CDR3 comprises 20 residues. This CDR3 reads CASSYSRTSGRLAGTDTQYF. CDR3 nucleotides: TGTGCCAGCAGTTACTCGAGGACTAGCGGGAGACTAGCGGGCACAGATACGCAGTATTTT.

V is TRBV6-5 and J is TRBJ1-2; D might be TRBD1 (5 bases). Trimming left V 2 bases short and J 5 bases short, with 12 bases between. Germline CDR1 and CDR2: MNHEY and SVGAGI. CDR3 size: 14 residues. CDR3 residues: CASSYREAGYGYTF. DNA of the CDR3: TGTGCCAGCAGTTACAGGGAGGCAGGGTATGGCTACACCTTC.

The J gene is TRBJ2-7, the V gene TRBV3-1 (or the pseudogene TRBV3-2); D is perhaps TRBD2 (5 bases). V was pared by 5 bases and J by 7 bases, with 12 bases between. The CDR3 is 12 residues long. Germline lookup yields CDR1 LGHDT and CDR2 YNNKEL (reference sequence). For the CDR3, the DNA is TGTGCCAGCAGCAGCTCCCGGGGAGAGCAGTACTTC. Its protein is CASSSSRGEQYF.

This clone was counted a single time. The chain is built from TRBV5-1 and TRBJ2-7; 8 bases align to TRBD1. Germline-derived CDR1 and CDR2 are SGHRS and YFSETQ. V was clipped by 2 bases and J by 7 bases; unmatched bases: 8. This CDR3 contains 14 residues. CDR3 amino acids: CASSFARGQAEQYF. CDR3 nucleotides: TGCGCCAGCAGCTTTGCCAGGGGGCAAGCGGAGCAGTACTTC.

The gene calls are TRBV28 and TRBJ1-1, with 10 bases that match TRBD1. J lost 5 bases, V lost 6 bases, and 3 bases had no gene match. The germline V gene encodes CDR1 MDHEN and CDR2 SYDVKM. This CDR3 has 13 residues. The CDR3 spells CASRGQGWTEAFF. Here the CDR3 DNA reads TGTGCCAGCAGGGGACAGGGGTGGACTGAAGCTTTCTTT. Together with reference TRBV28 and TRBJ1-1, the CDR3 gives the full variable domain: DVKVTQSSRYLVKRTGEKVFLECVQDMDHENMFWYRQDPGLGLRLIYFSYDVKMKEKGDIPEGYSVSREKKERFSLILESASTNQTSMYLCASRGQGWTEAFFGQGTRLTVV.

The chain uses TRBV28 and TRBJ2-7; 9 nucleotides align to TRBD1. There are 13 residues in the CDR3. The J segment lost 4 bases and the V segment lost 8 bases, leaving 6 bases of the junction unmatched. Germline CDR1 is MDHEN and CDR2 is SYDVKM. The CDR3 DNA sequence: TGTGCCAGCCAAAACAGGGGGCCTTACGAGCAGTACTTC. As protein: CASQNRGPYEQYF.

The chain has TRBV11-3 and TRBJ2-7; 12 nucleotides align to TRBD2. Per the germline V gene, CDR1 is SGHNT and CDR2 is YENEEA. Unmatched junction bases numbered 3, after V lost 5 bases and J lost 4 bases. The CDR3 loop spans 14 amino acids. The CDR3 region is CASSAGLAGYEQYF. CDR3 bases: TGTGCCAGCAGCGCCGGACTAGCGGGGTACGAGCAGTACTTC.

The J gene is TRBJ2-1, the V gene TRBV5-4, with 7 bases aligning to TRBD2. Germline assignment: CDR1 SGHNT and CDR2 YYREEE (reference sequence). The length of the CDR3 is 14 residues. The V segment lost 2 bases and the J segment 8 bases; nucleotides outside the gene matches: 7. The CDR3 DNA reads as TGTGCCAGCAGCTTCAGGCGGGAGCGTCATGAGCAGTTCTTC. Residues: CASSFRRERHEQFF.

This clone was recorded a few times. The V gene is TRBV25-1, the J gene TRBJ2-5; 9 positions match TRBD1. Germline V lookup: CDR1 MGHDK, CDR2 SYGVNS. The V gene end was trimmed by 2 bases and the J gene end by 5 bases; junction bases not matched to a gene: 3. The CDR3 is 14 amino acids. The CDR3 DNA sequence: TGTGCCAGCAGTGAACTGACAGGGGGGGAGACCCAGTACTTC. Its protein product is CASSELTGGETQYF.

The chain links TRBV19 to TRBJ2-7, with D possibly TRBD1 on 6 matching bases. V lost 3 bases to trimming and J lost 0 bases, with 12 bases between them. Per the germline V gene, CDR1 is LNHDA and CDR2 is SQIVND (reference sequence). This CDR3 has 15 amino acids. The CDR3 DNA reads TGTGCCAGTAGTATGCAGGGGTTCAGCTCCTACGAGCAGTACTTC. Protein sequence: CASSMQGFSSYEQYF.

The J gene is TRBJ1-1, the V gene TRBV6-5; tentatively, D is TRBD1 (6 bases). This CDR3 contains 13 residues. Germline V gene sequence: CDR1 MNHEY, CDR2 SVGAGI. V lost 4 bases and J 5 bases, leaving 11 bases between the germline ends. The CDR3 loop reads CASSFSGVTEAFF. CDR3 sequence (DNA): TGTGCCAGCAGTTTTTCAGGGGTGACTGAAGCTTTCTTT.

The chain couples TRBV7-6 to TRBJ2-2; 9 nucleotides match TRBD2. The CDR3 spans 16 residues. Germline lookup yields CDR1 SGHVS and CDR2 FNYEAQ. V lost 3 bases and J lost 1; bases outside the gene matches: 3. The CDR3 DNA follows: TGTGCCAGCAGCTTTCTTAGCGGGGGGAACACCGGGGAGCTGTTTTTT. This encodes CASSFLSGGNTGELFF. Full variable domain (rest looked up from reference TRBV7-6 and TRBJ2-2): GAGVSQSPRYKVTKRGQDVALRCDPISGHVSLYWYRQALGQGPEFLTYFNYEAQQDKSGLPNDRFSAERPEGSISTLTIQRTEQRDSAMYRCASSFLSGGNTGELFFGEGSRLTVL.

The V and J genes are TRBV24-1 and TRBJ1-5; D is perhaps TRBD1 (5 bases). The CDR3 contains 13 residues. From germline, CDR1 is KGHDR and CDR2 SFDVKD. V shed 11 bases and J shed 0 bases, with 10 bases lying between them. CDR3 amino acids: CAIQVNSNQPQHF. The CDR3 DNA reads as TGTGCCATACAGGTTAATAGCAATCAGCCCCAGCATTTT.

V and J are TRBV5-1 and TRBJ2-1; 10 positions match TRBD2. V lost 1 base and J lost 5; bases outside the gene matches: 3. The length of the CDR3 is 15 residues. CDR1 is SGHRS, CDR2 YFSETQ, per germline. The CDR3, as DNA: TGCGCCAGCAGCTTGCTAGCGGGAGTCGACAATGAGCAGTTCTTC. Translated: CASSLLAGVDNEQFF.

The chain carries TRBV5-4 and TRBJ2-1; perhaps TRBD2 as D (6 bases). CDR1 and CDR2 (germline): SGHNT, YYREEE (reference sequence). The CDR3 sequence is 16 residues long. The V and J ends lost 2 bases and 0 bases respectively, with 12 bases between them. In nucleotides, the CDR3 is TGTGCCAGCAGCTTCGTCGGGAGAATCTCCTACAATGAGCAGTTCTTC. Translating it yields CASSFVGRISYNEQFF.

The V call is TRBV6-4, the J call TRBJ2-1; D not certain. Trimming took off 10 bases at V and 1 base at J, with 14 bases between the two ends. The CDR3 contains 14 residues. Germline V gene data show CDR1 as MRHNA and CDR2 as SNTAGT. CDR3 region: CANITDPSYNEQFF. The CDR3 region has the DNA TGTGCCAACATCACGGATCCGTCCTACAATGAGCAGTTCTTC.

V gene TRBV6-4 combines with J gene TRBJ2-6; the D is unclear. The CDR3 length is 15 residues. The V gene lost 0 bases and the J gene lost 0 bases, with 3 bases spanning the gap. Germline CDR1 is MRHNA and CDR2 is SNTAGT. The CDR3 region has the DNA TGTGCCAGCAGTGACTCGATCTCTGGGGCCAACGTCCTGACTTTC. This encodes CASSDSISGANVLTF.

V and J are TRBV9 and TRBJ2-7; D is tentatively TRBD1 or TRBD2 (5 bases each). Deletions cut 3 bases from V and 4 bases from J, with 14 bases between. Germline V gene data show CDR1 as SGDLS and CDR2 as YYNGEE. The CDR3 consists of 14 residues. CDR3 nucleotide sequence: TGTGCCAGCAGCGCAGGGACCCAACGGTACGAGCAGTACTTC. Protein sequence: CASSAGTQRYEQYF.

The chain uses TRBV28 and TRBJ1-2; D is unresolved. This CDR3 comprises 12 residues. V was cut by 4 bases and J by 6 bases, with 9 bases left in between. Germline V lookup: CDR1 MDHEN, CDR2 SYDVKM. The DNA for the CDR3 is TGTGCCAGCAGTTCCCTCCGGGATGGCTACACCTTC. Translating it yields CASSSLRDGYTF.

This chain links TRBV6-6 with TRBJ2-1; D may be TRBD2 (6 bases). The CDR3 sequence is 14 residues long. V was shortened by 5 bases and J by 8 bases, with 16 bases between the two germline ends. CDR1 is MNHNY and CDR2 is SVGAGI in the germline V gene (reference sequence). The DNA for the CDR3 is TGTGCCAGCAGTAGACTAGGCGGTTGGGATGAGCAGTTCTTC. It yields the protein CASSRLGGWDEQFF.

This clone was recorded a few times. The gene calls are TRBV5-1 and TRBJ1-1, with TRBD1 matching over 9 bases. V was pared by 2 bases and J by 3 bases, with 5 bases of the junction left unmatched. The CDR3 is made up of 15 amino acids. Germline V gene sequence: CDR1 SGHRS, CDR2 YFSETQ. CDR3 nucleotides: TGCGCCAGCAGCTTTACCGGGACAGGGCACACTGAAGCTTTCTTT. This codes for CASSFTGTGHTEAFF.

The V call is TRBV6-5, the J call TRBJ1-3; no definite D call. Per the germline V gene, CDR1 is MNHEY and CDR2 is SVGAGI. Trimming removed 4 bases from V and 6 bases from J, with 10 bases in between. This CDR3 comprises 13 residues. The CDR3 DNA follows: TGTGCCAGCAGTTCAGGTTATGAAAACACCATATATTTT. Amino acid sequence: CASSSGYENTIYF.

The chain joins TRBV5-4 to TRBJ2-5; the D is unclear. CDR1 SGHNT and CDR2 YYREEE come from the germline V gene (reference sequence). V was trimmed by 0 bases and J by 4 bases, leaving 10 bases between them. There are 14 residues in the CDR3. This chain's CDR3 is CASSLGDTRETQYF. The CDR3 region has the DNA TGTGCCAGCAGCTTGGGGGATACGCGAGAGACCCAGTACTTC.

CDR3 bases: TGTGCCTGGAGTCGGCTCCAAGCCCCTAATGAAAAACTGTTTTTT. Residues: CAWSRLQAPNEKLFF. The chain is built from TRBV30 and TRBJ1-4; no firm D call. Per the germline V gene, CDR1 is GTSNPN and CDR2 is SVGIG (reference sequence). This CDR3 contains 15 residues. V was clipped by 2 bases and J by 3 bases, with 13 bases between them.

This clone was detected only a few times. The chain joins TRBV3-1 (or the pseudogene TRBV3-2) to TRBJ1-1; 11 bases line up with TRBD1. After removal of 3 bases from V and 4 bases from J, the junction contained 10 bases not matched to a gene. Germline V gene sequence: CDR1 LGHDT, CDR2 YNNKEL (reference sequence). This CDR3 spans 17 amino acids. This CDR3 reads CASSQDPGQGALTEAFF. As DNA, the CDR3 is TGTGCCAGCAGCCAGGACCCTGGACAGGGGGCTCTCACTGAAGCTTTCTTT.

The gene calls are TRBV7-9 and TRBJ2-3; 10 bases are a match to TRBD2. This CDR3 spans 18 amino acids. V shed 1 base and J 0 bases; nucleotides not matched to a gene: 7. Germline V lookup: CDR1 SEHNR, CDR2 FQNEAQ (reference sequence). The CDR3 sequence is CASSLGLAGLSSTDTQYF. The CDR3 nucleotides read TGTGCCAGCAGCTTAGGACTAGCGGGTCTTTCCAGCACAGATACGCAGTATTTT.

The V gene is TRBV7-2, the J gene TRBJ2-2; D is undetermined. Germline V gene sequence: CDR1 SGHTA, CDR2 FQGNSA. Trimming took 2 bases from V and 4 from J, leaving 11 bases between them. The CDR3 has 15 residues. CDR3 DNA: TGTGCCAGCAGCTTAACTATAGTGGGCACCGGGGAGCTGTTTTTT. Its protein product is CASSLTIVGTGELFF.